A selection of T cell receptor beta chains follows, all from one sample in a study of blood T cells in healthy people across ages. TCRdb re-called the 5' RACE reads with MiXCR, one entry per CDR3 protein. Among under 800,000 distinct CDR3 sequences listed, roughly 41% were seen once. Input material: blood. The source of these receptors is a woman aged 60-75 years in good health. CDR3s include the opening cysteine and the closing phenylalanine or tryptophan. Fields, in order: clone size, V gene, D gene, J gene, CDR3 length, CDR3 protein, CDR3 DNA. D genes are given only for firm matches. Clone size is not always given. Where it is, it says once, few, many or a class for expanded clones.

>few|TRBV7-3|TRBD1|TRBJ2-1|12
CASSGGQGEQFF
TGTGCCAGCAGCGGGGGACAGGGGGAGCAGTTCTTC
>few|TRBV7-3|TRBD2|TRBJ2-1|19
CASSPNLRASGGAGNEQFF
TGTGCCAGCAGCCCCAACCTGAGGGCTAGCGGGGGGGCGGGCAATGAGCAGTTCTTC
>few|TRBV19|.|TRBJ1-1|13
CASSLEVEAEAFF
TGTGCCAGTAGTCTGGAGGTCGAAGCTGAAGCTTTCTTT
>.|TRBV9|TRBD1|TRBJ1-5|15
CASSVDGRGFQPQHF
TGTGCCAGCAGCGTAGATGGCAGGGGGTTTCAGCCCCAGCATTTT
>few|TRBV4-2|TRBD1|TRBJ1-2|17
CASSQVSHRTGSNGYTF
TGTGCCAGCAGCCAAGTTAGTCATCGGACAGGGAGTAATGGCTACACCTTC
>.|TRBV7-2|.|TRBJ1-2|17
CASSTEGPEPFNYGYTF
TGTGCCAGCAGCACCGAGGGTCCGGAACCCTTTAACTATGGCTACACCTTC
>few|TRBV20-1|.|TRBJ1-2|15
CSAPSRGGPNYGYTF
TGCAGTGCCCCGTCTCGGGGTGGCCCTAACTATGGCTACACCTTC
>few|TRBV12-3/TRBV12-4|.|TRBJ1-1|12
CASSLFNSEAFF
TGTGCCAGCAGTTTGTTTAACAGTGAAGCTTTCTTT
>.|TRBV24-1|TRBD1|TRBJ1-1|13
CATPTGSNTEAFF
TGTGCCACCCCGACAGGGTCGAACACTGAAGCTTTCTTT
>.|TRBV10-2|TRBD2|TRBJ2-5|15
CASTGRAGDYNEQYF
TGCGCCAGCACCGGGAGGGCGGGGGACTACAATGAGCAGTACTTC
>few|TRBV6-2/TRBV6-3|TRBD1|TRBJ2-1|15
CASNEGARSYNEQFF
TGTGCCAGCAACGAGGGGGCGAGATCCTACAATGAGCAGTTCTTC
>few|TRBV7-8|.|TRBJ2-1|14
CASSLSRNDNEQFF
TGTGCCAGCAGCTTAAGTCGGAATGACAATGAGCAGTTCTTC
>.|TRBV3-1|TRBD2|TRBJ2-7|15
CASSQDWTSWNEQYF
TGTGCCAGCAGCCAAGATTGGACTAGCTGGAATGAGCAGTACTTC
>many|TRBV5-1|.|TRBJ1-1|18
CASSLEPVGIGMNTEAFF
TGCGCCAGCAGCTTGGAGCCAGTGGGGATCGGGATGAACACTGAAGCTTTCTTT
>.|TRBV6-7|.|TRBJ2-3|17
CASSPLRGEGRTDTQYF
TGTGCCAGCAGTCCACTCAGGGGAGAGGGCCGAACAGATACGCAGTATTTT
>.|TRBV5-1|.|TRBJ2-3|14
CASSSEETADTQYF
TGCGCCAGCAGCTCCGAGGAAACTGCAGATACGCAGTATTTT
>few|TRBV7-9|.|TRBJ2-6|17
CASSLGGPGPGANVLTF
TGTGCCAGCAGCTTAGGCGGGCCAGGTCCTGGGGCCAACGTCCTGACTTTC
>.|TRBV25-1|.|TRBJ2-1|16
CASSATLNRVNNEQFF
TGTGCCAGCAGTGCCACCTTGAATCGGGTAAACAATGAGCAGTTCTTC
>.|TRBV6-6|.|TRBJ2-1|15
CASSVDVSSYNEQFF
TGTGCCAGCAGTGTGGACGTCAGCTCCTACAATGAGCAGTTCTTC
>.|TRBV29-1|.|TRBJ1-6|13
CSVDRGQNSPLHF
TGCAGCGTTGATCGGGGGCAGAATTCACCCCTCCACTTT
>few|TRBV28|.|TRBJ2-5|18
CASSLSETRWTIPETQYF
TGTGCCAGCAGTTTATCCGAGACACGGTGGACTATTCCGGAGACCCAGTACTTC